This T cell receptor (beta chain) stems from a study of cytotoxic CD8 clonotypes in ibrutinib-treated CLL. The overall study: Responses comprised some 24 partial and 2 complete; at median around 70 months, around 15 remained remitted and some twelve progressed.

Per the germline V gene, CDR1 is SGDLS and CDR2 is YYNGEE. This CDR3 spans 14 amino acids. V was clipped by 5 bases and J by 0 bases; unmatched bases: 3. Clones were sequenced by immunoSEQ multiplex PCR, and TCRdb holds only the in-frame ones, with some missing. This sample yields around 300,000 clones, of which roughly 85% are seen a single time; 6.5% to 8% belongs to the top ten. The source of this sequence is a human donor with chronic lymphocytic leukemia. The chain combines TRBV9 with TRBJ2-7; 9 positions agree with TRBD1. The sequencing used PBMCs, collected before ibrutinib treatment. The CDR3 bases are TGTGCCAGCAGTACGACAGGGGGCTCCTACGAGCAGTACTTC. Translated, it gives CASSTTGGSYEQYF.